This T cell receptor beta chain was retrieved from a study of T cell changes during pregnancy in multiple sclerosis. CDR3 length: 15 residues. V lost 7 bases and J lost 1; bases outside the gene matches: 7. CDR1 and CDR2 (germline): SNHLY, FYNNEI. This table comes from immunoSEQ multiplex PCR, and its TCRdb copy is limited to in-frame clones, with some not included. The profile covers about 57,000 clones, with 93% appearing a single time and about 1.7% taken by the ten largest. The gene calls are TRBV2 and TRBJ1-5; 7 positions agree with TRBD1. This TCR came from a female donor with multiple sclerosis, enrolled in a pregnancy study. Sequences were derived from peripheral blood, sampled after pregnancy. CDR3 nucleotides: TGTGCCAGCAATCCGTCAGGGGGAAGCAATCAGCCCCAGCATTTT. It is translated as CASNPSGGSNQPQHF.